These 5 T cell receptor beta chains came from one sample sequenced in a study of technical replicates of blood from a few donors. Data came from immunoSEQ multiplex PCR; TCRdb stores just in-frame clones and leaves some out. The sample shows 35,000 to 50,000 clones, about 96% of them seen only once. The sample was T cells isolated from PBMCs. Receptors originate from a human donor in good health.

In DNA form, the CDR3 reads TGTGCCAGCAGTTTAACGTCGTCAGGGGGCGCGTGGGGGGCCTACAATGAGCAGTTCTTC. Protein sequence: CASSLTSSGGAWGAYNEQFF. The rearrangement links TRBV28 to TRBJ2-1; 8 positions agree with TRBD1. Per the germline V gene, CDR1 is MDHEN and CDR2 is SYDVKM. The CDR3 length is 20 residues. The V segment lost 2 bases and the J segment 2 bases; nucleotides outside the gene matches: 17. Full variable domain (outside the CDR3, taken from reference TRBV28 and TRBJ2-1): DVKVTQSSRYLVKRTGEKVFLECVQDMDHENMFWYRQDPGLGLRLIYFSYDVKMKEKGDIPEGYSVSREKKERFSLILESASTNQTSMYLCASSLTSSGGAWGAYNEQFFGPGTRLTVL.

V is TRBV2 and J is TRBJ1-5, with a possible D match to TRBD1 (6 bases). The V gene lost 5 bases and the J gene lost 6 bases, with 14 bases spanning the gap. This CDR3 is built from 14 residues. Germline V CDR1 and CDR2: SNHLY, FYNNEI. The CDR3 DNA is TGTGCCAGCAGTCACAGGGAAGGTAGTCAGCCCCAGCATTTT. It encodes CASSHREGSQPQHF.

The chain has TRBV19 and TRBJ1-1; D not resolved. Germline-derived CDR1 and CDR2 are LNHDA and SQIVND (reference sequence). V gave up 3 bases and J gave up 1 base, with 9 bases separating them. CDR3 length: 14 amino acids. The CDR3 nucleotides read TGTGCCAGTAGTATCGCCAGGCAGAACACTGAAGCTTTCTTT. It specifies CASSIARQNTEAFF.

The genes are TRBV27 and TRBJ1-1; a weak D match, TRBD1 (5 bases). This CDR3 is 13 amino acids long. V shed 8 bases and J shed 4 bases, with 14 bases lying between them. Germline values: CDR1 MNHEY, CDR2 SMNVEV (reference sequence). CDR3 sequence (DNA): TGTGCCAGCCGACTAGGGGTGGCCACTGAAGCTTTCTTT. Translation gives CASRLGVATEAFF.

This chain joins TRBV7-9 and TRBJ2-3; unclear D gene. V was cut by 2 bases and J by 6 bases, with 9 bases left in between. Germline V gives CDR1 SEHNR, CDR2 FQNEAQ (reference sequence). The CDR3 sequence is 13 residues long. The DNA for the CDR3 is TGTGCCAGCAGCTTAACTGTTCTGGATACGCAGTATTTT. It translates to CASSLTVLDTQYF.